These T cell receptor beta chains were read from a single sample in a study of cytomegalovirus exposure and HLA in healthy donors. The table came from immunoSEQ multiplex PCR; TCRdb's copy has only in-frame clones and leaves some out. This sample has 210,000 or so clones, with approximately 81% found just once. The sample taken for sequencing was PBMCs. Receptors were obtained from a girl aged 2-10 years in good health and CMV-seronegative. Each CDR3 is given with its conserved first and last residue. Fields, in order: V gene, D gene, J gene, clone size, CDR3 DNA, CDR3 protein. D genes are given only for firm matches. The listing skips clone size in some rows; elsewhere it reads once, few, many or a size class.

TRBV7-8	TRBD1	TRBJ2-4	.	TGTGCCAGCAGCTTGACAGGGGGCAAAAACATTCAGTACTTC	CASSLTGGKNIQYF
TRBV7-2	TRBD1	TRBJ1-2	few	TGTGCCAGCAGCCTAGGACAGGGCTTCTATGGCTACACCTTC	CASSLGQGFYGYTF
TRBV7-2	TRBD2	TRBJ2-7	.	TGTGCCAGCAGCCGGGGGGGCCCGTACGAGCAGTACTTC	CASSRGGPYEQYF
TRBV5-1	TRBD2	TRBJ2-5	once	TGCGCCAGCAGCTTGGCGCTAGCGGGAAGGGGAGAGACCCAGTACTTC	CASSLALAGRGETQYF
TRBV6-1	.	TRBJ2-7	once	TGTGCCAGCAGACCCTCAGGGGGGTACGAGCAGTACTTC	CASRPSGGYEQYF
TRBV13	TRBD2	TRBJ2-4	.	TGTGCCAGCAGCCTAGCGGGAGAGCCAAACATTCAGTACTTC	CASSLAGEPNIQYF
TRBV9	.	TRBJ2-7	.	TGTGCCAGCAGCCCTACCGGGGGCGAGCAGTACTTC	CASSPTGGEQYF
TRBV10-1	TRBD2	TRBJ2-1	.	TGCGCCAGCAGTGAGTCGAAGCGGGGCTTCTACAATGAGCAGTTCTTC	CASSESKRGFYNEQFF
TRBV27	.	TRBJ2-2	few	TGTGCCAGCAGTTTTGTCACAAGCGCCACCGGGGAGCTGTTTTTT	CASSFVTSATGELFF
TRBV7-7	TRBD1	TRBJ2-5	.	TGTGCCAGCAGCTTGAGGGGGCTCGGGGAGACCCAGTACTTC	CASSLRGLGETQYF
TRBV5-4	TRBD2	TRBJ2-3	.	TGTGCCAGCACCGCAGCGGGACCCACAGATACGCAGTATTTT	CASTAAGPTDTQYF
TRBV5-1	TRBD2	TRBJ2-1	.	TGCGCCACCAGCGGGGGGTACAATGAGCAGTTCTTC	CATSGGYNEQFF
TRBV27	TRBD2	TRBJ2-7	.	TGTGCCAGCAGTTGGGGGGGGGAATCCTACGAGCAGTACTTC	CASSWGGESYEQYF
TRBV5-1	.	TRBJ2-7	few	TGCGCCAGCAGCTTGACAGTCCTGTCTACCTACGAGCAGTACTTC	CASSLTVLSTYEQYF
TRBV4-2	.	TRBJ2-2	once	TGTGCCAGCAACCGACCGGGACATAACACCGGGGAGCTGTTTTTT	CASNRPGHNTGELFF
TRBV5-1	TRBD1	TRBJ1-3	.	TGCGCCAGCAGCTTGGGGCCGACAGGGGGCACCGGAAACACCATATATTTT	CASSLGPTGGTGNTIYF
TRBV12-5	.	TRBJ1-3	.	TGTGCTAGTGGTTTGGTTTTTGTCAGGGGATCTGGAAACACCATATATTTT	CASGLVFVRGSGNTIYF
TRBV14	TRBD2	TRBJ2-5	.	TGTGCCAGCAGCCCAGGACTAGCGGGAGGGTCTGAGACCCAGTACTTC	CASSPGLAGGSETQYF
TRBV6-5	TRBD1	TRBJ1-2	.	TGTGCCAGCAGTCCGGACAGGGGGCTCGGCTACACCTTC	CASSPDRGLGYTF
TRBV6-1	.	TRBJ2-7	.	TGTGCCAGCAGTGAATCCCCGACAGTCTACGAGCAGTACTTC	CASSESPTVYEQYF
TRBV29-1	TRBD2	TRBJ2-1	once	TGCAGCGTTGTTCGGCGGGGGGCCTACAATGAGCAGTTCTTC	CSVVRRGAYNEQFF
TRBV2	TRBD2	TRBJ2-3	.	TGTGCCAGCAATCTCGGGGGGATAGATACGCAGTATTTT	CASNLGGIDTQYF
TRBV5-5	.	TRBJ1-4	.	TGTGCCAGCAGCTTCGACGCGGCATTAGGCGAAAAACTGTTTTTT	CASSFDAALGEKLFF
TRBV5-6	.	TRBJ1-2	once	TGTGCCAGCAGCTTGGGAACAGCCCACTATGGCTACACCTTC	CASSLGTAHYGYTF
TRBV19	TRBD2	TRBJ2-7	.	TGTGCCAGTAAAATAGCGGGAGGCGCCTACGAGCAGTACTTC	CASKIAGGAYEQYF
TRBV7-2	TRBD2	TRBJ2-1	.	TGTGCCAGCAGCTTGGCGGGAGGGCCAAGTAATGAGCAGTTCTTC	CASSLAGGPSNEQFF
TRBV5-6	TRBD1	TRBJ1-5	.	TGTGCCAGCAGCTTCAAAGGGGGCGGCCAGCCCCAGCATTTT	CASSFKGGGQPQHF
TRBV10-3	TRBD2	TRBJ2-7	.	TGTGCCATCAGTGATCGAGCGGGGCCTTACGAGCAGTACTTC	CAISDRAGPYEQYF
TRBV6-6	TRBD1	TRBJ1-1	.	TGTGCCAGCGAGGGACAGGGTGGGGGCGGAGCTTTCTTT	CASEGQGGGGAFF